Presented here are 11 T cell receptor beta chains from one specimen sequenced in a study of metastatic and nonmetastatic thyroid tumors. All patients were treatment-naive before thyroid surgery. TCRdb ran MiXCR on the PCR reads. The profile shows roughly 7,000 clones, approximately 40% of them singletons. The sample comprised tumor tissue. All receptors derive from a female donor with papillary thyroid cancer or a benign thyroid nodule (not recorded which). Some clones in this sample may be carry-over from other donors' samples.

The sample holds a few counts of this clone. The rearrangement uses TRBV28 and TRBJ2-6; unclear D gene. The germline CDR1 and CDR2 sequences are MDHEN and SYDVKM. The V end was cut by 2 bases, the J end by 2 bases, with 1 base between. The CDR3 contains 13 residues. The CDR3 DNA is TGTGCCAGCAGTTTAGCTGGGGCCAACGTCCTGACTTTC. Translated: CASSLAGANVLTF. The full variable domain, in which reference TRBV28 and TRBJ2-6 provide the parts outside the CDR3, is DVKVTQSSRYLVKRTGEKVFLECVQDMDHENMFWYRQDPGLGLRLIYFSYDVKMKEKGDIPEGYSVSREKKERFSLILESASTNQTSMYLCASSLAGANVLTFGAGSRLTVL.

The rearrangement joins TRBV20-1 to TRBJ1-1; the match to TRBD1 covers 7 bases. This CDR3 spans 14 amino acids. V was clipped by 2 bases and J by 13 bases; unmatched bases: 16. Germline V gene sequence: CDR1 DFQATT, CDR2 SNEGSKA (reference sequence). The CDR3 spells CSARRQGGGFGNFF. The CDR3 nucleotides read TGCAGTGCTAGAAGACAGGGCGGGGGTTTTGGGAATTTCTTT.

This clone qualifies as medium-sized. The CDR3 sequence: CAWRGTSGYNEQFF. The CDR3 DNA is TGTGCCTGGAGGGGGACTAGCGGGTACAATGAGCAGTTCTTC. The chain couples TRBV30 to TRBJ2-1; 12 bases align to TRBD2. Germline assignment: CDR1 GTSNPN and CDR2 SVGIG (reference sequence). This CDR3 is 14 amino acids long. J gave up 4 bases and V 3 bases, and 1 base lay outside the gene matches.

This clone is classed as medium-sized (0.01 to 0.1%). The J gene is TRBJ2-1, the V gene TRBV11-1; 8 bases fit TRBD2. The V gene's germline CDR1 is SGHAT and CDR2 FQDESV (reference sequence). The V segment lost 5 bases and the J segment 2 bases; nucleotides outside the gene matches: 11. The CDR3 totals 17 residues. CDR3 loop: CASSPREGGTTYNEQFF. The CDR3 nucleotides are TGTGCCAGCAGCCCCCGGGAGGGAGGCACCACCTACAATGAGCAGTTCTTC.

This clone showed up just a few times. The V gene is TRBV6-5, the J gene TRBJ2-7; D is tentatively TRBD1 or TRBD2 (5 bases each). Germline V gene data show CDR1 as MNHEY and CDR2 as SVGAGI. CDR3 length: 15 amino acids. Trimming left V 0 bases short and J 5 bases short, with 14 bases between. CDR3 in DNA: TGTGCCAGCAGTTACTCGATCGGGGTGGGACACGAGCAGTACTTC. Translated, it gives CASSYSIGVGHEQYF.

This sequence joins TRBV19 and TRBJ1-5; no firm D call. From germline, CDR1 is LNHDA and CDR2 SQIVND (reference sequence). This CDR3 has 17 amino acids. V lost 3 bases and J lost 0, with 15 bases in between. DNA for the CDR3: TGTGCCAGTAGTATTAAGGTGCCAGAATTTAGCAATCAGCCCCAGCATTTT. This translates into CASSIKVPEFSNQPQHF.

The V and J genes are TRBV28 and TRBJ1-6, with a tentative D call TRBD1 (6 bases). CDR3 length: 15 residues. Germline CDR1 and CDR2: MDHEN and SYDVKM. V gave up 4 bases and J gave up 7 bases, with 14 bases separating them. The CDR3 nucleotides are TGTGCCAGCAGTTCACAGGGTGCAGAGAATTCACCCCTCCACTTT. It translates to CASSSQGAENSPLHF.

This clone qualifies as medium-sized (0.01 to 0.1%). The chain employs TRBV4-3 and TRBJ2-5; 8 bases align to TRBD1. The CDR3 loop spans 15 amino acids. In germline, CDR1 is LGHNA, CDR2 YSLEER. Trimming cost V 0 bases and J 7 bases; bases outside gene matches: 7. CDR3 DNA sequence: TGCGCCAGCAGCCAAGAGTACAGGGGGGAGGCGACCCAGTACTTC. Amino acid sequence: CASSQEYRGEATQYF.

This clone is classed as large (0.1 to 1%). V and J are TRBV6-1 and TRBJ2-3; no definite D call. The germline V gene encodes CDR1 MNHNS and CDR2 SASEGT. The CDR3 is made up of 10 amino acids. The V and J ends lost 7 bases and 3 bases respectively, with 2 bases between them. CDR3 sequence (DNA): TGTGCCAGCAAGACAGATACGCAGTATTTT. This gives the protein CASKTDTQYF.

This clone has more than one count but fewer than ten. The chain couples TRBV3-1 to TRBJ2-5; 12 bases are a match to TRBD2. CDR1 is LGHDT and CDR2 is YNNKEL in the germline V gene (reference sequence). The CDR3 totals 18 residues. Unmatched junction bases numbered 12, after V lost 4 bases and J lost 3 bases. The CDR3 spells CASSRGLAGNPSEETQYF. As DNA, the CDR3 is TGTGCCAGCAGCCGGGGACTAGCGGGCAACCCTTCAGAAGAGACCCAGTACTTC.

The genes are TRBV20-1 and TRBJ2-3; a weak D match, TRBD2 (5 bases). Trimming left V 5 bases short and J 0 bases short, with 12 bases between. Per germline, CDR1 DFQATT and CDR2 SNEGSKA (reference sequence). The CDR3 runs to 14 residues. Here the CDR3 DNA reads TGCAGTGCTGCAGACGGAGGAAGCACAGATACGCAGTATTTT. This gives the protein CSAADGGSTDTQYF.